This paragraph covers one T cell receptor (beta chain) sequence. Researchers built TCR beta cDNA using 5'RACE template switching with UMIs. Each CDR3 protein gets one entry in TCRdb, which reprocessed the 5' RACE reads and gives no DNA. The table counts about 460,000 distinct CDR3 sequences; approximately 1.5% lies in the top ten. This record belongs to a study of T cells expressing NK-cell markers. In the study overall: Eight donors were sequenced, of whom seven were HCMV-seropositive, while the remaining one was HCMV-seronegative.

The germline CDR1 and CDR2 sequences are SQVTM and ANQGSEA. This CDR3 has 12 amino acids. Sequencing input: blood T cells: a sorted CD56 or NKG2C T cell subset, CD4+ or CD8+ T cells, or bulk PBMC T cells (not recorded which). This chain uses TRBV29-1 with TRBJ2-3; TCRdb's D call of TRBD1 is untestable without DNA. This sequence originates from a woman in her fifties or sixties in good health. The CDR3 spells CSVVRQGDTQYF.